What follows describes a single T cell receptor beta chain. Its target is not known. Time point described: new active TB diagnosis, blood taken before or within 7 days of starting treatment. Positive smear microscopy and/or M. tuberculosis culture confirmed active disease. Measured with immunoSEQ multiplex PCR; TCRdb has only the in-frame clones, and not every one. Of about 34,000 clones in the sample, around 93% were seen once. The sample comes from a study of T cells in tuberculosis. Turning to the study itself: PBMC were archived before or within 7 days of starting treatment.

Overall study findings and caveats: Smaller distances to GMM-specific TCRs suggested their expansion in active tuberculosis.

The sequence was obtained from an adult with tuberculosis. Sequences were derived from PBMCs, sampled at tuberculosis diagnosis.

CDR3 amino acids: CASSHGGSNQPQHF. The DNA of the CDR3 is TGTGCCAGCAGCCACGGAGGTAGCAATCAGCCCCAGCATTTT. V and J are TRBV5-4 and TRBJ1-5, with D unresolved. Germline V lookup: CDR1 SGHNT, CDR2 YYREEE (reference sequence). This CDR3 spans 14 amino acids. Trimming cost V 4 bases and J 0 bases, with 8 bases left between them.